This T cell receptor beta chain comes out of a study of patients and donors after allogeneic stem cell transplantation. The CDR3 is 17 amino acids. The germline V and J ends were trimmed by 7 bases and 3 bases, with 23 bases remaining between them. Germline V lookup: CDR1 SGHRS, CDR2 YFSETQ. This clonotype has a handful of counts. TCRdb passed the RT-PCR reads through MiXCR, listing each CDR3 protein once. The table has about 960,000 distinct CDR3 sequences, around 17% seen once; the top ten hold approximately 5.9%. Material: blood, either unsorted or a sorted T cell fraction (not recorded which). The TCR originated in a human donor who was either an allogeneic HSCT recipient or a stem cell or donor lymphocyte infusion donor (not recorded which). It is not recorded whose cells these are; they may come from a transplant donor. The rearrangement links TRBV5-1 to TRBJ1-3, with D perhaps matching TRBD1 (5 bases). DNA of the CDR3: TGCGCCAGCCGACCCGGGACCGCTCGGGGGGTTGGAAACACCATATATTTT. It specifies CASRPGTARGVGNTIYF.